This entry is about one T cell receptor beta chain. This clone's antigen is unknown. Base qualities were left out, and no much larger clone turns up one base away. These data are taken from a study of neoadjuvant nivolumab and ipilimumab in lung cancer (dated by TCRdb to 2020 to 2022). Background for the entire study: Nivolumab was given at 3 mg/kg intravenously on days 1, 15 and 29, and the combination arm added ipilimumab 1 mg/kg on day 1 only. The primary trial endpoint was the major pathologic response (MPR) rate in the intention-to-treat population in each study arm. A total of roughly 46 patients with operable NSCLC were treated in the trial, with about 23 randomized to nivolumab monotherapy and roughly 20 randomized to nivolumab plus ipilimumab. The study compared TCR repertoires in pretherapy (baseline) peripheral blood with TCR repertoires in tumors resected at surgery following neoadjuvant immune checkpoint blockade. Matched pretherapy and resected tumor pairs were analyzed for seven patients, of whom four received nivolumab and three received nivolumab plus ipilimumab. Broad study findings and their caveats: A small number of samples was subjected to TCR sequencing. From pretherapy to surgery, increases in tumor T-cell richness and clonality were observed in three of three dual-therapy tumors but in only two of four nivolumab-treated tumors. Greater TCR richness and clonality were observed in resected tumors than in tumor-adjacent uninvolved lung, and increases were observed in more dual-therapy-treated tumors. No significant correlation was found between TCR clonality and pathologic tumor regression, and only one major-pathologic-response sample was available for the clonality analysis. A positive correlation was observed between pretherapy blood TCR richness and richness in tumors resected after neoadjuvant therapy (Spearman R = 0.82).

What the time point label conveys for this sample: at surgical resection after neoadjuvant nivolumab +/- ipilimumab. The samples were obtained from NEOSTAR, a phase 2 randomized trial that tested neoadjuvant nivolumab or nivolumab plus ipilimumab, followed by surgery, in operable NSCLC. The CDR1 and CDR2 encoded by the germline V gene are MNHEY and SVGAGI. V is clipped by 5 bases and J by 1 base, and the sequence between their germline boundaries is 9 bases long. Including cysteine and phenylalanine, the CDR3 has 13 amino acids. Here the CDR3 DNA is all that survives: 39 bases in frame from base 1. Library preparation was by the immunoSEQ multiplex PCR assay. The source study handled its data this way. Richness and clonality were used to summarize the repertoires, and clones that significantly expanded or contracted between pre- and post-therapy samples were identified. Drawn from immuneACCESS, this table holds only the in-frame rearrangements with V and J called that TCRdb kept. Clones are partly lost; checked studies trace under half to an unresolved V gene and leave the rest unexplained. V and J calls and clone size are as listed in that table; D and trimming were resolved from the DNA. The sample table holds 30,000 to 35,000 clones, of which 90% were seen once. The ten biggest clones cover roughly 5% of the sample.

The V and J genes are TRBV6-5 and TRBJ2-7; no confident D gene assignment can be made. The origin of this receptor is an adult with non-small cell lung cancer. Source: peripheral blood, taken after neoadjuvant nivolumab, alone or with ipilimumab, at or shortly before surgery. The DNA sequence follows: TGTGCCAGCAGTACTCCGGCTTCCTACGAGCAGTACTTC. Its protein product is CASSTPASYEQYF.